The next 31 T cell receptor beta chains were all read from a single sample in a study of CD8 T cells in ankylosing spondylitis. TCRdb reprocessed the 5' RACE reads via MiXCR and lists one record per CDR3 protein. The sample contains about 31,000 distinct CDR3 sequences, more than 5.5% of which appear only once. What was sequenced was blood, either unsorted or a sorted T cell fraction (not recorded which). The source is a male donor with ankylosing spondylitis or in good health (not recorded which).

The chain couples TRBV7-2 to TRBJ1-6, with 10 bases matching TRBD1. The germline CDR1 and CDR2 sequences are SGHTA and FQGNSA. This CDR3 contains 15 residues. Trimming cost V 5 bases and J 6 bases; bases outside gene matches: 4. CDR3 sequence reads: CASSGRTGGNSPLHF. The DNA for the CDR3 is TGTGCCAGCAGCGGAAGGACAGGGGGTAATTCACCCCTCCACTTT.

By frequency in the sample, this clonotype is medium-sized. The rearrangement uses TRBV5-1 and TRBJ2-3; 12 bases align to TRBD2. The trim removed 4 bases at V and 1 base at J, leaving 10 bases unmatched. This CDR3 contains 18 residues. CDR1 and CDR2 from the germline V gene are SGHRS and YFSETQ. CDR3 in DNA: TGCGCCAGCAGCCAAAACCCCGGACTAGCGGGACGCACAGATACGCAGTATTTT. This sequence encodes CASSQNPGLAGRTDTQYF.

This clonotype has ten or more counts. The chain combines TRBV28 with TRBJ1-5; TRBD1 is a possible D gene (6 bases). This CDR3 contains 14 residues. CDR1 and CDR2 (germline): MDHEN, SYDVKM. CDR3 nucleotides: TGTGCGACAAGGGTCGCAGGGGCTTATCAGCCCCAGCATTTT. Its translation: CATRVAGAYQPQHF.

This clonotype was detected many times. V is TRBV20-1 and J is TRBJ2-2; 9 bases match TRBD2. CDR1 is DFQATT, CDR2 SNEGSKA, per germline (reference sequence). The V segment lost 1 base and the J segment 1 base; nucleotides outside the gene matches: 4. This CDR3 is 16 amino acids long. The CDR3 bases are TGCAGTGCTAGAGGACTAGCGGACTTGAACACCGGGGAGCTGTTTTTT. It yields the protein CSARGLADLNTGELFF.

This clonotype was observed at least ten times. The chain uses TRBV5-6 and TRBJ1-1; 9 bases match TRBD1. The germline CDR1 and CDR2 sequences are SGHDT and YYEEEE. The CDR3 is made up of 15 amino acids. Losses at the gene ends were 2 bases for V and 5 bases for J; bases not matched to a gene: 7. CDR3 region: CASSFPGQGRTEAFF. The CDR3 DNA reads as TGTGCCAGCAGCTTTCCGGGACAGGGAAGAACTGAAGCTTTCTTT. Full variable domain (outside the CDR3, taken from reference TRBV5-6 and TRBJ1-1): DAGVTQSPTHLIKTRGQQVTLRCSPKSGHDTVSWYQQALGQGPQFIFQYYEEEERQRGNFPDRFSGHQFPNYSSELNVNALLLGDSALYLCASSFPGQGRTEAFFGQGTRLTVV.

This clonotype was counted ten times or more. The V gene is TRBV12-3 or TRBV12-4, the J gene TRBJ1-1; no definite D call. The V end was cut by 7 bases, the J end by 5 bases, with 8 bases between. The CDR3 runs 11 residues. The CDR3 sequence: CASISLTEAFF. In DNA form, the CDR3 reads TGTGCCAGCATCTCTTTGACTGAAGCTTTCTTT.

The chain joins TRBV7-2 to TRBJ1-2; D not certain. Germline V gene lookup returns CDR1 SGHTA and CDR2 FQGNSA. V gave up 4 bases and J gave up 3 bases, with 15 bases separating them. The CDR3 is made up of 15 amino acids. The CDR3 sequence: CASSSSPTWDYGYTF. CDR3 sequence (DNA): TGTGCCAGCAGCTCCAGTCCAACTTGGGACTATGGCTACACCTTC. Complete variable domain (other parts from reference TRBV7-2 and TRBJ1-2): GAGVSQSPSNKVTEKGKDVELRCDPISGHTALYWYRQSLGQGLEFLIYFQGNSAPDKSGLPSDRFSAERTGGSVSTLTIQRTQQEDSAVYLCASSSSPTWDYGYTFGSGTRLTVV.

This clonotype was recorded many times. The CDR3 sequence is CASSLYSDTQYF. The CDR3 region has the DNA TGTGCCAGCAGTTTATATTCTGATACGCAGTATTTT. This chain links TRBV12-3 or TRBV12-4 with TRBJ2-3; D ambiguous. CDR3 length equals 12 residues. Trimming stripped 2 bases from V and 6 bases from J, with 6 bases between.

This clonotype was seen ten or more times. The CDR3 here is CASIKDGGSGGYEQYF. CDR3 nucleotides: TGTGCCAGCATTAAGGACGGGGGTAGCGGGGGCTACGAGCAGTACTTC. The chain carries TRBV6-5 and TRBJ2-7; 9 positions agree with TRBD2. CDR3 length equals 16 residues. Germline-derived CDR1 and CDR2 are MNHEY and SVGAGI. V trimming: 7 bases; J trimming: 3 bases; junction bases outside the gene matches: 13.

This clonotype has a handful of counts. The DNA for the CDR3 is TGCAGCGTTGTAAGGGGAAGCACCGGGGAGCTGTTTTTT. Its translation: CSVVRGSTGELFF. The chain has TRBV29-1 and TRBJ2-2, with D maybe TRBD1 (5 bases). Germline V lookup: CDR1 SQVTM, CDR2 ANQGSEA. The CDR3 consists of 13 residues. The V and J ends lost 4 bases and 4 bases respectively, with 10 bases between them.

Many counts were recorded for this clonotype. This rearrangement joins TRBV6-5 to TRBJ1-2; D is possibly TRBD1 (6 bases). V was trimmed by 2 bases and J by 0 bases, leaving 16 bases between them. The CDR3 contains 17 residues. CDR1 is MNHEY and CDR2 is SVGAGI in the germline V gene. The CDR3 region is CASSYGAGGSANYGYTF. Written as DNA, the CDR3 is TGTGCCAGCAGTTACGGGGCGGGGGGCTCCGCTAACTATGGCTACACCTTC.

This clonotype was picked up many times. V usage is TRBV20-1 and J usage is TRBJ1-5; D ambiguous. This CDR3 has 13 residues. Germline CDR1 DFQATT, CDR2 SNEGSKA (reference sequence). V dropped 6 bases and J dropped 0 bases, with 9 bases sitting between them. As DNA, the CDR3 is TGCAGTGCATACGGGGTTAGCAATCAGCCCCAGCATTTT. Its protein product is CSAYGVSNQPQHF.

In this sample, this clonotype turned up many times. The chain couples TRBV6-6 to TRBJ2-3, with D maybe TRBD1 (5 bases). Per germline, CDR1 MNHNY and CDR2 SVGAGI (reference sequence). The V end lost 6 bases, the J end lost 4 bases, and 17 bases lay between the germline ends. The CDR3 runs 15 residues. The CDR3 nucleotides read TGTGCCAGCAGGAGTGCAGGGATCGCCCCAGATACGCAGTATTTT. It specifies CASRSAGIAPDTQYF.

This clonotype was seen ten or more times. This chain joins TRBV10-3 and TRBJ2-3; D is perhaps TRBD2 (6 bases). From germline, CDR1 is ENHRY and CDR2 SYGVKD. This CDR3 is built from 14 residues. Trimming pared 1 base from V and 6 bases from J, leaving 11 bases between. In DNA form, the CDR3 reads TGTGCCATCAGTGAGTGGGGGGACGCGGATACGCAGTATTTT. It encodes CAISEWGDADTQYF.

This clonotype was observed many times. The chain links TRBV2 to TRBJ1-5, with D unclear. Germline V gene lookup returns CDR1 SNHLY and CDR2 FYNNEI. The CDR3 consists of 13 residues. V lost 6 bases and J lost 1, with 7 bases in between. CDR3 loop: CASRPDSNQPQHF. CDR3 coding DNA: TGTGCCAGCAGGCCGGACAGCAATCAGCCCCAGCATTTT.

This clonotype was seen many times. CDR3 bases: TGCAGCGTCGGGACAGGGACCATGAACACTGAAGCTTTCTTT. Its translation is CSVGTGTMNTEAFF. V gene TRBV29-1 combines with J gene TRBJ1-1; 9 positions agree with TRBD1. The CDR3 is made up of 14 amino acids. Unmatched junction bases numbered 5, after V lost 6 bases and J lost 0 bases. Germline V CDR1 and CDR2: SQVTM, ANQGSEA.

This clonotype was observed at least ten times. V gene TRBV29-1 combines with J gene TRBJ1-1; 11 bases line up with TRBD1. J gave up 6 bases and V 5 bases, and 5 bases lay outside the gene matches. CDR1 SQVTM and CDR2 ANQGSEA come from the germline V gene. The CDR3 extends over 13 amino acids. The CDR3 loop is CSVTGQGDAEAFF. The CDR3 DNA sequence: TGCAGCGTTACGGGACAGGGGGACGCTGAAGCTTTCTTT.

The sample holds many counts of this clonotype. The chain couples TRBV7-9 to TRBJ2-7; D not resolved. Per germline, CDR1 SEHNR and CDR2 FQNEAQ (reference sequence). With 1 base removed from V and 0 bases from J, the gap between germline ends came to 7 bases. The CDR3 contains 14 residues. CDR3 sequence (DNA): TGTGCCAGCAGCTTAGATGGTAGCTCCTACGAGCAGTACTTC. The encoded protein is CASSLDGSSYEQYF.

V gene TRBV5-5 combines with J gene TRBJ1-6; D is undetermined. V was shortened by 2 bases and J by 0 bases, with 21 bases between the two germline ends. The CDR3 runs 20 residues. The germline V gene has CDR1 SGHKS and CDR2 YYEKEE (reference sequence). In nucleotides, the CDR3 is TGTGCCAGCAGCTTCAGCCCGGGGAGCCTAGAAGGCTCCTATAATTCACCCCTCCACTTT. Translation gives CASSFSPGSLEGSYNSPLHF.

This clonotype is medium-sized within its sample. This chain links TRBV19 with TRBJ2-7; TRBD2 agrees at 7 bases. The junction had 9 bases not matched to a gene; V was cut back by 8 bases and J by 5 bases. This CDR3 is built from 13 residues. CDR1 is LNHDA and CDR2 is SQIVND in the germline V gene (reference sequence). The CDR3 loop is CASATGRHDEQYF. The CDR3, as DNA: TGTGCCAGTGCTACCGGGAGGCACGACGAGCAGTACTTC.

Many counts were recorded for this clonotype. The rearrangement links TRBV9 to TRBJ1-1; no firm D call. The CDR3 covers 13 residues. Germline V gene lookup returns CDR1 SGDLS and CDR2 YYNGEE. V was pared by 2 bases and J by 5 bases, with 10 bases between. The CDR3 coding sequence is TGTGCCAGCAGCGTCGCACGGAATACTGAAGCTTTCTTT. Translating it yields CASSVARNTEAFF.

This clonotype was seen at least ten times. The V gene is TRBV5-1, the J gene TRBJ2-7; TRBD2 agrees at 11 bases. The CDR3 spans 17 residues. V trimming: 0 bases; J trimming: 0 bases; junction bases outside the gene matches: 5. Germline V lookup: CDR1 SGHRS, CDR2 YFSETQ. The CDR3, as DNA: TGCGCCAGCAGCTTGGGACTAGCGGGACGATTCTCCTACGAGCAGTACTTC. It specifies CASSLGLAGRFSYEQYF. Filled out from reference TRBV5-1 and TRBJ2-7, the complete variable domain reads KAGVTQTPRYLIKTRGQQVTLSCSPISGHRSVSWYQQTPGQGLQFLFEYFSETQRNKGNFPGRFSGRQFSNSRSEMNVSTLELGDSALYLCASSLGLAGRFSYEQYFGPGTRLTVT.

This clonotype was picked up many times. This chain connects TRBV5-1 to TRBJ2-6; D may be TRBD1 or TRBD2 (5 bases each). V lost 4 bases to trimming and J lost 4 bases, with 15 bases between them. This CDR3 contains 16 residues. Germline V gene lookup returns CDR1 SGHRS and CDR2 YFSETQ. In DNA form, the CDR3 reads TGCGCCAGCAGCCCCGTTTGGGGGACCGGGGCCAACGTCCTGACTTTC. Its translation: CASSPVWGTGANVLTF. The full variable domain, in which reference TRBV5-1 and TRBJ2-6 provide the parts outside the CDR3, is KAGVTQTPRYLIKTRGQQVTLSCSPISGHRSVSWYQQTPGQGLQFLFEYFSETQRNKGNFPGRFSGRQFSNSRSEMNVSTLELGDSALYLCASSPVWGTGANVLTFGAGSRLTVL.

This clonotype was seen a single time. The chain carries TRBV21-1 and TRBJ1-4. TRBV21-1 is a recognized pseudogene. This CDR3 is built from 12 residues. The CDR3 DNA is TGTGCCACCATGGACTGGCGTGAAAAACTGTTGTTT. The encoded protein is CATMDWREKLLF.

This clonotype came up many times. This rearrangement joins TRBV5-1 to TRBJ1-5, with D uncertain. The CDR3 length is 13 residues. Germline V lookup: CDR1 SGHRS, CDR2 YFSETQ. The V end lost 2 bases, the J end lost 2 bases, and 5 bases lay between the germline ends. CDR3 sequence reads: CASSFQGNQPQHF. In DNA form, the CDR3 reads TGCGCCAGCAGCTTTCAGGGCAATCAGCCCCAGCATTTT. Supplemented by reference TRBV5-1 and TRBJ1-5, the full variable domain reads KAGVTQTPRYLIKTRGQQVTLSCSPISGHRSVSWYQQTPGQGLQFLFEYFSETQRNKGNFPGRFSGRQFSNSRSEMNVSTLELGDSALYLCASSFQGNQPQHFGDGTRLSIL.

V usage is TRBV28 and J usage is TRBJ2-1; possibly TRBD1 for D (6 bases). Trimming removed 5 bases from V and 8 bases from J, with 19 bases in between. Germline V gene lookup returns CDR1 MDHEN and CDR2 SYDVKM. This CDR3 spans 15 amino acids. In DNA, the CDR3 is TGTGCCAGCAGTCCTCCAGGGGATTCCACATATGAGCAGTTCTTC. Translation: CASSPPGDSTYEQFF.

There are many counts of this clonotype. J is TRBJ2-3 and V is TRBV9; D perhaps matches TRBD2 (6 bases). V lost 4 bases to trimming and J lost 1 base, with 16 bases between them. There are 16 residues in the CDR3. Germline V gives CDR1 SGDLS, CDR2 YYNGEE. In DNA form, the CDR3 reads TGTGCCAGCAGCCCCCAAAGGGCTAGCGGCACAGATACGCAGTATTTT. Translated, it gives CASSPQRASGTDTQYF.

The sample holds many counts of this clonotype. This sequence joins TRBV13 and TRBJ2-7; 7 bases match TRBD2. This CDR3 contains 14 residues. Trimming at V came to 2 bases and at J to 5 bases, leaving 6 bases not matched to a gene. CDR1 and CDR2 from the germline V gene are PRHDT and FYEKMQ (reference sequence). CDR3 sequence: CASSLRTSIDEQYF. CDR3 nucleotide sequence: TGTGCCAGCAGCTTACGGACTAGTATCGACGAGCAGTACTTC.

This clonotype was seen repeatedly, ten times or more. This chain joins TRBV12-3 or TRBV12-4 and TRBJ1-1; no clear D gene. This CDR3 has 8 amino acids. Trimming shortened V by 8 bases and J by 10 bases, and 5 bases separated the two germline ends. This CDR3 reads CASAGAFF. CDR3 nucleotides: TGTGCCAGCGCTGGAGCTTTCTTT.

This clonotype was observed at least ten times. This chain connects TRBV20-1 to TRBJ1-4; D call uncertain. The ends were cut back, 5 bases at V and 7 bases at J, with 17 bases in the middle. Germline V gives CDR1 DFQATT, CDR2 SNEGSKA (reference sequence). The CDR3 covers 14 residues. CDR3 sequence: CSAAPPGRGEKLFF. In DNA, the CDR3 is TGCAGTGCTGCCCCTCCGGGCCGGGGTGAAAAACTGTTTTTT.

There are many counts of this clonotype. The genes are TRBV20-1 and TRBJ1-2; a possible D gene is TRBD1 (5 bases). Germline CDR1 reads DFQATT; CDR2 reads SNEGSKA (reference sequence). The germline V and J ends were trimmed by 5 bases and 0 bases, with 13 bases remaining between them. This CDR3 is 14 amino acids long. CDR3 sequence (DNA): TGCAGTGCTGCCCCACAGGAGGCTAACTATGGCTACACCTTC. Translation gives CSAAPQEANYGYTF.